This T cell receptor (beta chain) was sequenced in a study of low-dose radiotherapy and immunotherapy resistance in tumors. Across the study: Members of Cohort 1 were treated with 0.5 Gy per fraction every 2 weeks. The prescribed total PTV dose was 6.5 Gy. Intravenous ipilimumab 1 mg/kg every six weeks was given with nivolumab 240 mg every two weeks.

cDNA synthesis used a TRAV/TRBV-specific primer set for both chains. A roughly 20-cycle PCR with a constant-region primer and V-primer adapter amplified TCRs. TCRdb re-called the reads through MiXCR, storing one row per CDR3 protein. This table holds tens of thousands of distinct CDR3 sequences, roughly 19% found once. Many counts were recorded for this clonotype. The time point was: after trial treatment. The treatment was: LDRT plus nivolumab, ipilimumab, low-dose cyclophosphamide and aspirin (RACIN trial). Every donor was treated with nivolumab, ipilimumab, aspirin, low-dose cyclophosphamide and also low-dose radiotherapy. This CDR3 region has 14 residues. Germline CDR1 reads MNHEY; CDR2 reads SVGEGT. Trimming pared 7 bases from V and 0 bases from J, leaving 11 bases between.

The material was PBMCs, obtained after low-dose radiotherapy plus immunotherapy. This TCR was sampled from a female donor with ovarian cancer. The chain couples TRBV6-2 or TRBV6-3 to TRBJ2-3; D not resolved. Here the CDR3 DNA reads TGTGCCAGCATCCGGGCCTTCAGCACAGATACGCAGTATTTT. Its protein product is CASIRAFSTDTQYF.